The 25 T cell receptor beta chains below were found in one sample sequenced in a study of shared clonotypes between healthy human individuals. Profiling relied on immunoSEQ multiplex PCR, and the TCRdb table lists in-frame clones only, not all of them. The sample includes about 870,000 clones, roughly 92% of them seen just once. Naive CD8 isolation took CD45RO-negative cells positively selected for CCR7 and excluded terminally differentiated effector memory CD45RA+ cells. The sample comprised naive CD8+ T cells sorted from blood. All receptors come from a man younger than 40 in good health.

V usage is TRBV10-2 and J usage is TRBJ2-7, with 11 positions matching TRBD2. Germline V gives CDR1 WSHSY, CDR2 SAAADI. The V segment lost 5 bases and the J segment 3 bases; nucleotides outside the gene matches: 6. The CDR3 length is 15 residues. The CDR3 protein is CASSSSGTSGYEQYF. The CDR3 DNA reads as TGCGCCAGCAGTTCCTCCGGGACTAGCGGCTACGAGCAGTACTTC.

CDR3 region: CASSQVGLAVSSYNEQFF. The CDR3 DNA follows: TGCGCCAGCAGCCAAGTGGGATTGGCGGTGAGCTCCTACAATGAGCAGTTCTTC. The chain employs TRBV4-1 and TRBJ2-1; D is unclear. The CDR3 consists of 18 residues. The V gene's germline CDR1 is MGHRA and CDR2 YSYEKL. V was clipped by 1 base and J by 0 bases, with 16 bases between them.

This clone appeared once. This chain joins TRBV27 and TRBJ2-3, with 10 bases identical to TRBD1. The CDR3 is 17 amino acids. Germline V gives CDR1 MNHEY, CDR2 SMNVEV (reference sequence). Trimming at V came to 5 bases and at J to 5 bases, leaving 13 bases not matched to a gene. The chain's CDR3 is CASSTTTRWTGGDTQYF. The CDR3 DNA reads as TGTGCCAGCAGTACTACAACCAGGTGGACAGGGGGAGATACGCAGTATTTT.

This clone was recorded only once. The V and J genes are TRBV11-2 and TRBJ2-1; 7 bases map to TRBD1. The CDR3 runs 13 residues. CDR1 is SGHAT and CDR2 is FQNNGV in the germline V gene. Trimming cost V 10 bases and J 7 bases; bases outside gene matches: 10. The chain's CDR3 is CAIRGTVINEQFF. Written as DNA, the CDR3 is TGTGCCATCCGTGGGACAGTCATAAATGAGCAGTTCTTC.

This chain links TRBV5-6 with TRBJ2-1; D is unclear. CDR3 length: 11 residues. The germline V gene encodes CDR1 SGHDT and CDR2 YYEEEE. V was trimmed by 3 bases and J by 5 bases, leaving 3 bases between them. The CDR3 DNA reads TGTGCCAGCAGCTGGGACAATGAGCAGTTCTTC. This encodes CASSWDNEQFF. The whole variable domain, remainder taken from reference TRBV5-6 and TRBJ2-1, is DAGVTQSPTHLIKTRGQQVTLRCSPKSGHDTVSWYQQALGQGPQFIFQYYEEEERQRGNFPDRFSGHQFPNYSSELNVNALLLGDSALYLCASSWDNEQFFGPGTRLTVL.

V and J are TRBV6-1 and TRBJ2-5; D possibly corresponds to TRBD2 (5 bases). V lost 6 bases to trimming and J lost 0 bases, with 8 bases between them. The CDR3 is 13 residues long. The germline CDR1 and CDR2 sequences are MNHNS and SASEGT. The chain's CDR3 is CASSGLNQETQYF. CDR3 sequence (DNA): TGTGCCAGCAGCGGACTGAACCAAGAGACCCAGTACTTC.

The chain carries TRBV2 and TRBJ1-4, with D hard to call. The V gene lost 3 bases and the J gene lost 7 bases, with 9 bases spanning the gap. CDR1 and CDR2 (germline): SNHLY, FYNNEI. The CDR3 runs to 13 residues. The CDR3 region has the DNA TGTGCCAGCAGTGATGAGGAAGGTGAAAAACTGTTTTTT. It specifies CASSDEEGEKLFF. Supplemented by reference TRBV2 and TRBJ1-4, the full variable domain reads EPEVTQTPSHQVTQMGQEVILRCVPISNHLYFYWYRQILGQKVEFLVSFYNNEISEKSEIFDDQFSVERPDGSNFTLKIRSTKLEDSAMYFCASSDEEGEKLFFGSGTQLSVL.

The chain combines TRBV5-6 with TRBJ2-7, with 11 bases that match TRBD2. Germline trimming cut 4 bases from V and 2 bases from J; bases unmatched to any gene: 14. The germline V gene has CDR1 SGHDT and CDR2 YYEEEE. This CDR3 is 18 amino acids long. The CDR3, as DNA: TGTGCCAGCAGCCCGGGGACAGAACTAGCGGGAGTGACCTACGAGCAGTACTTC. Amino acid sequence: CASSPGTELAGVTYEQYF.

J is TRBJ2-2 and V is TRBV19; D not resolved. From germline, CDR1 is LNHDA and CDR2 SQIVND (reference sequence). CDR3 length: 16 residues. V was cut by 9 bases and J by 0 bases, with 17 bases left in between. The CDR3 sequence is CASNPYPQANTGELFF. The CDR3 DNA reads TGTGCCAGCAACCCATATCCCCAGGCGAACACCGGGGAGCTGTTTTTT.

The chain couples TRBV7-3 to TRBJ2-1, with TRBD2 identical over 11 bases. The V and J ends lost 2 bases and 8 bases, in that order; junction bases with no gene match: 8. The CDR3 is made up of 16 amino acids. Germline V lookup: CDR1 SGHTA, CDR2 FQGTGA. The CDR3 is CASSLDLAGGPDEQFF. In DNA, the CDR3 is TGTGCCAGCAGCTTAGATCTAGCGGGAGGCCCCGATGAGCAGTTCTTC.

This sequence joins TRBV19 and TRBJ2-2, with D hard to call. The CDR3 consists of 15 residues. Per germline, CDR1 LNHDA and CDR2 SQIVND (reference sequence). The V and J ends lost 8 bases and 0 bases respectively, with 13 bases between them. CDR3 sequence reads: CASQELAANTGELFF. CDR3 DNA sequence: TGTGCCAGTCAGGAGTTGGCAGCGAACACCGGGGAGCTGTTTTTT.

Comment on this clone: A much larger clone differs by one base, so this may be a read error. The V and J genes are TRBV5-6 and TRBJ2-7; the match to TRBD2 covers 8 bases. This CDR3 is 12 amino acids long. V was pared by 5 bases and J by 3 bases, with 1 base of the junction left unmatched. In germline, CDR1 is SGHDT, CDR2 YYEEEE. CDR3: CASRGLGYEQYF. The CDR3 bases are TGTGCCAGCAGGGGACTAGGCTACGAGCAGTACTTC.

This chain uses TRBV27 with TRBJ2-1; possibly TRBD2 for D (5 bases). Germline lookup yields CDR1 MNHEY and CDR2 SMNVEV (reference sequence). The ends were cut back, 3 bases at V and 5 bases at J, with 8 bases in the middle. The CDR3 sequence is 13 residues long. The CDR3 region has the DNA TGTGCCAGCAGTTTGCGGGTGAACAATGAGCAGTTCTTC. Protein product: CASSLRVNNEQFF.

This chain joins TRBV27 and TRBJ2-7; TRBD2 might be the D (6 bases). Trimming removed 6 bases from V and 0 bases from J, with 15 bases in between. This CDR3 contains 15 residues. Germline V gene sequence: CDR1 MNHEY, CDR2 SMNVEV (reference sequence). CDR3 protein: CASRGFAGSSYEQYF. The CDR3 DNA is TGTGCCAGCAGGGGGTTTGCGGGGAGCTCCTACGAGCAGTACTTC.

This chain links TRBV7-9 with TRBJ1-2, with D uncertain. Trimming stripped 2 bases from V and 5 bases from J, with 12 bases between. The V gene's germline CDR1 is SEHNR and CDR2 FQNEAQ (reference sequence). The CDR3 runs 14 residues. CDR3: CASSLSSWSYGYTF. For the CDR3, the DNA is TGTGCCAGCAGCTTAAGTTCTTGGTCTTATGGCTACACCTTC.

This chain connects TRBV4-1 to TRBJ2-7; maybe TRBD1 (5 bases). CDR1 is MGHRA and CDR2 is YSYEKL in the germline V gene. The length of the CDR3 is 16 residues. V lost 1 base and J 9 bases, leaving 22 bases between the germline ends. The CDR3 sequence is CASSQVLTRDDPRQYF. The CDR3 nucleotides are TGCGCCAGCAGCCAAGTATTAACCAGGGATGATCCACGGCAGTACTTC.

For this clone: This CDR3 is also generated by other DNA sequences in the sample. This rearrangement joins TRBV30 to TRBJ2-3; 7 bases line up with TRBD2. Per germline, CDR1 GTSNPN and CDR2 SVGIG (reference sequence). Trimming cost V 2 bases and J 2 bases; bases outside gene matches: 4. This CDR3 region has 14 residues. CDR3: CAWSLAGPTDTQYF. CDR3 bases: TGTGCCTGGAGTTTAGCGGGTCCCACAGATACGCAGTATTTT.

The genes are TRBV9 and TRBJ1-5, with D uncertain. The CDR3 runs to 15 residues. V lost 3 bases and J 1 base, leaving 11 bases between the germline ends. The germline CDR1 and CDR2 sequences are SGDLS and YYNGEE. In DNA form, the CDR3 reads TGTGCCAGCAGCGGCGAAGGAGGGAGCAATCAGCCCCAGCATTTT. The encoded protein is CASSGEGGSNQPQHF.

The gene calls are TRBV19 and TRBJ2-7, with a possible D match to TRBD2 (5 bases). V lost 5 bases, J lost 3 bases, and 14 bases lay in between. In germline, CDR1 is LNHDA, CDR2 SQIVND (reference sequence). This CDR3 comprises 14 residues. This CDR3 reads CASSWHGADYEQYF. CDR3 coding DNA: TGTGCCAGTAGTTGGCACGGAGCGGACTACGAGCAGTACTTC.

The chain employs TRBV29-1 and TRBJ2-7, with 10 bases aligning to TRBD2. Germline V gene sequence: CDR1 SQVTM, CDR2 ANQGSEA. The CDR3 contains 13 residues. Trimming at V came to 5 bases and at J to 7 bases, leaving 8 bases not matched to a gene. The CDR3 DNA reads TGCAGCGTTAGGGCTAGCGGGAGTTGGGAGCAGTACTTC. As protein: CSVRASGSWEQYF.

V gene TRBV9 combines with J gene TRBJ2-7; D remains ambiguous. V gave up 0 bases and J gave up 2 bases, with 12 bases separating them. Germline V CDR1 and CDR2: SGDLS, YYNGEE. The CDR3 covers 15 residues. The CDR3 sequence: CASSVAGLPTYEQYF. As DNA, the CDR3 is TGTGCCAGCAGCGTAGCTGGGCTGCCGACCTACGAGCAGTACTTC.

V usage is TRBV10-2 and J usage is TRBJ2-5; no clear D gene. CDR1 and CDR2 (germline): WSHSY, SAAADI. This CDR3 contains 16 residues. The V end lost 2 bases, the J end lost 0 bases, and 13 bases lay between the germline ends. DNA of the CDR3: TGCGCCAGCAGTGAGCTGGGCGGACGGTACCAAGAGACCCAGTACTTC. Translated: CASSELGGRYQETQYF.

With regard to this clone: Possible read error: a much larger clone is one base away. This same CDR3 is encoded by further DNA sequences in the sample. CDR3 in amino acids: CASSTYNEQFF. CDR3 bases: TGTGCCAGCAGTACGTACAATGAGCAGTTCTTC. This chain joins TRBV6-5 and TRBJ2-1, with D hard to call. Germline V lookup: CDR1 MNHEY, CDR2 SVGAGI. This CDR3 comprises 11 residues. The V end was cut by 5 bases, the J end by 4 bases, with 3 bases between.

The chain couples TRBV5-1 to TRBJ1-2, with D possibly TRBD1 on 6 matching bases. From germline, CDR1 is SGHRS and CDR2 YFSETQ. The V end was cut by 4 bases, the J end by 8 bases, with 9 bases between. The CDR3 covers 11 residues. Here the CDR3 DNA reads TGCGCCAGCAGCGAGGACAGCGGCTACACCTTC. Its translation: CASSEDSGYTF.

J is TRBJ1-5 and V is TRBV15; 9 nucleotides match TRBD1. The CDR3 has 16 residues. V lost 0 bases, J lost 7 bases, and 7 bases stayed unmatched. Germline CDR1 is LNHNV and CDR2 is YYDKDF (reference sequence). The CDR3 bases are TGTGCCACCAGCAGAGATAGGGACAGGGCTTGGCAGCCCCAGCATTTT. Translated: CATSRDRDRAWQPQHF.